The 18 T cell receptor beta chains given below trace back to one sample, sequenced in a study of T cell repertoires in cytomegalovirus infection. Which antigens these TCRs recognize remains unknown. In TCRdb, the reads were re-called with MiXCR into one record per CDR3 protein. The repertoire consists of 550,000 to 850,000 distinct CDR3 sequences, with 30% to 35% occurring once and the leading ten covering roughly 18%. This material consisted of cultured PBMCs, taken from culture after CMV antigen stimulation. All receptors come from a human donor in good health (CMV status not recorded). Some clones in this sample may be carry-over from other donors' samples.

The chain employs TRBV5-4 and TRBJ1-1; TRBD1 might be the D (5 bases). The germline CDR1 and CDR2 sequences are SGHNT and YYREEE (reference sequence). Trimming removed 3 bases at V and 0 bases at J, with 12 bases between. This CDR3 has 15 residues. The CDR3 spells CASSSRTTLNTEAFF. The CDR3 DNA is TGTGCCAGCAGCTCCAGGACAACCTTGAACACTGAAGCTTTCTTT.

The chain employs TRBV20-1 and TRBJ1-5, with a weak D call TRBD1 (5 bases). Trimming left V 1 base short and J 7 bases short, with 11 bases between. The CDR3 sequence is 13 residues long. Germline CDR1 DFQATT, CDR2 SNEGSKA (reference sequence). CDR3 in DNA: TGCAGTGCTAGAGGGGGGGAGGTGCAGCCCCAGCATTTT. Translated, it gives CSARGGEVQPQHF.

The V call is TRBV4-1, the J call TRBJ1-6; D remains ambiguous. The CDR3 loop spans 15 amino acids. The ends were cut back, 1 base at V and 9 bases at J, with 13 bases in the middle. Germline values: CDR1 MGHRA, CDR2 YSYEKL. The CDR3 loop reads CASSQGPGRRSPLHF. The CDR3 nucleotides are TGCGCCAGCAGCCAAGGACCAGGACGACGTTCACCCCTCCACTTT.

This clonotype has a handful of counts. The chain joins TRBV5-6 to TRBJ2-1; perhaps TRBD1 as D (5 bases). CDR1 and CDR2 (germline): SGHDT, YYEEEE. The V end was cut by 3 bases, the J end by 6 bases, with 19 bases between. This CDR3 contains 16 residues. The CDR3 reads CASSSELSRRGNEQFF. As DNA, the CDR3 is TGTGCCAGCAGCTCGGAGTTGAGTCGAAGGGGCAATGAGCAGTTCTTC.

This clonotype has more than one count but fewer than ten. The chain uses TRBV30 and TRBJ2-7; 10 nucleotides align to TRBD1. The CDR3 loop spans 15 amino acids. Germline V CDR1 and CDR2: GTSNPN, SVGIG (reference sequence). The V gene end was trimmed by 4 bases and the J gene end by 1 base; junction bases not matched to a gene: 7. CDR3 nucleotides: TGTGCCTGGATAACCGGGACAGGGGCATCCTACGAGCAGTACTTC. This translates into CAWITGTGASYEQYF.

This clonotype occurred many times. The CDR3 is CASSAPGQEPLHF. The CDR3 bases are TGTGCCAGCAGCGCACCGGGACAGGAACCCCTCCACTTT. The V gene is TRBV7-8, the J gene TRBJ1-6, with 8 bases aligning to TRBD1. This CDR3 contains 13 residues. With V trimmed by 5 bases and J by 12 bases, 6 bases remained unmatched. The V gene's germline CDR1 is SGHVS and CDR2 FQNEAQ.

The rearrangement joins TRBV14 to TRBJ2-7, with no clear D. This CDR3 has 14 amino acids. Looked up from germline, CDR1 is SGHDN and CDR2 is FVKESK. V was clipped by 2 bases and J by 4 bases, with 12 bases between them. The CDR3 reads CASSQRNQYYEQYF. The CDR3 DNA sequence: TGTGCCAGCAGCCAAAGGAACCAGTATTACGAGCAGTACTTC.

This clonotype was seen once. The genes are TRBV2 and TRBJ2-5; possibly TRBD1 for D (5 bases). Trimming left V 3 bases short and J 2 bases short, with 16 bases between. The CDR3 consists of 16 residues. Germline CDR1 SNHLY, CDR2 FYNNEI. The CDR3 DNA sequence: TGTGCCAGCAGTGAGGGGCTGTGGCCCTTACAAGAGACCCAGTACTTC. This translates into CASSEGLWPLQETQYF.

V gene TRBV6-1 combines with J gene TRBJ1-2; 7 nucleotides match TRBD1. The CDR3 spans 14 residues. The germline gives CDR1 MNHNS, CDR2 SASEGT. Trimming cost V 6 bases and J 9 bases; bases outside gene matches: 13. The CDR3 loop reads CASSRGTDGVRYTF. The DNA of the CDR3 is TGTGCCAGCAGCCGTGGGACAGATGGGGTGCGCTACACCTTC.

CDR3 amino acids: CASSYGHIQETQYF. CDR3 nucleotides: TGTGCCAGCAGCTACGGACACATACAAGAGACCCAGTACTTC. The genes are TRBV7-2 and TRBJ2-5; D is perhaps TRBD1 (5 bases). Germline V gives CDR1 SGHTA, CDR2 FQGNSA. This CDR3 has 14 residues. V gave up 4 bases and J gave up 2 bases, with 11 bases separating them.

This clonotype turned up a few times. The CDR3 loop is CSAGRTDTQYF. Here the CDR3 DNA reads TGCAGTGCAGGCCGCACAGATACGCAGTATTTT. The rearrangement uses TRBV20-1 and TRBJ2-3, with D unclear. Germline values: CDR1 DFQATT, CDR2 SNEGSKA (reference sequence). The ends were cut back, 6 bases at V and 1 base at J, with 5 bases in the middle. This CDR3 is 11 amino acids long.

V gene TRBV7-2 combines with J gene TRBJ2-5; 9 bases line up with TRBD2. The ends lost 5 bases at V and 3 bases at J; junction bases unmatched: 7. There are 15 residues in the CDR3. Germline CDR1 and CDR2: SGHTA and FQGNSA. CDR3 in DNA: TGTGCCAGCAGCCCCTCGATAGCGGGAGAAGAGACCCAGTACTTC. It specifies CASSPSIAGEETQYF.

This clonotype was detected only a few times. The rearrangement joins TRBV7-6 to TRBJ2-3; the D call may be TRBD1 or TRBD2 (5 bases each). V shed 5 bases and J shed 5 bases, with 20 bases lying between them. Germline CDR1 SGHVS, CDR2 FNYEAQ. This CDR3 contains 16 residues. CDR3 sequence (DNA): TGTGCCAGCAGCCTTCGAGAGGGGAGTGGTGGAGATACGCAGTATTTT. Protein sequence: CASSLREGSGGDTQYF.

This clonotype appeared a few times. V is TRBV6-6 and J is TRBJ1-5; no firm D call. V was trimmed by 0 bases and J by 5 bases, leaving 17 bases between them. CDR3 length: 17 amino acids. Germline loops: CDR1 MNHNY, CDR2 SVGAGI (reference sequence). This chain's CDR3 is CASSYSNAGGMDQPQHF. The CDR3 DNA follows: TGTGCCAGCAGTTACTCGAATGCAGGTGGAATGGATCAGCCCCAGCATTTT.

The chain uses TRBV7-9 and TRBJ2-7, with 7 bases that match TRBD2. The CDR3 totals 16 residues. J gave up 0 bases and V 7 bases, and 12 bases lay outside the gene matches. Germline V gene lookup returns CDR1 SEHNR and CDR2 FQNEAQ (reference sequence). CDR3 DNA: TGTGCCAGCACCCCTTTCCCCCTAGCGGTCTCCTACGAGCAGTACTTC. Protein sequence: CASTPFPLAVSYEQYF.

The CDR3 loop reads CASSIGWGGDNEQFF. The CDR3 bases are TGTGCCAGTAGTATAGGCTGGGGGGGGGACAATGAGCAGTTCTTC. The chain combines TRBV19 with TRBJ2-1; 7 positions match TRBD2. This CDR3 region has 15 residues. CDR1 and CDR2 (germline): LNHDA, SQIVND (reference sequence). Trimming cost V 1 base and J 5 bases; bases outside gene matches: 5. The variable domain in full, completed from reference TRBV19 and TRBJ2-1, reads DGGITQSPKYLFRKEGQNVTLSCEQNLNHDAMYWYRQDPGQGLRLIYYSQIVNDFQKGDIAEGYSVSREKKESFPLTVTSAQKNPTAFYLCASSIGWGGDNEQFFGPGTRLTVL.

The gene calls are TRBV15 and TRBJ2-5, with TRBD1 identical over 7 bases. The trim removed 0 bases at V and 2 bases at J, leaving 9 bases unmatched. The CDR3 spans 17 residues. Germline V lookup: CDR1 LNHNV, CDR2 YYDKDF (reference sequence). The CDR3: CATSRDSFEGAQETQYF. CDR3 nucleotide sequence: TGTGCCACCAGCAGAGATAGTTTCGAGGGGGCGCAAGAGACCCAGTACTTC.

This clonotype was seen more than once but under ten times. The CDR3 sequence is CASSPGTHQPQHF. Written as DNA, the CDR3 is TGTGCCAGCAGTCCCGGGACACATCAGCCCCAGCATTTT. The V gene is TRBV27, the J gene TRBJ1-5; perhaps TRBD1 as D (6 bases). The germline CDR1 and CDR2 sequences are MNHEY and SMNVEV (reference sequence). The V end was cut by 5 bases, the J end by 5 bases, with 10 bases between. The CDR3 runs to 13 residues.